The 31 T cell receptor beta chains in this list originate from one sample, sequenced in a study of CD8+ T cells in alopecia areata. cDNA reverse transcribed from extracted RNA served as the sequencing template. Using immunoSEQ multiplex PCR, the repertoire was profiled, and TCRdb retains in-frame clones only, with some absent. The repertoire holds over 100,000 clones, around three fifths seen once, with 10% to 15% in the top ten. Treatment here: oral pan-JAK inhibitor, 5-10 mg twice daily. The material was CD8+ T cells sorted from blood, obtained at week 24, from a patient treated with tofacitinib. All receptors come from a human donor with alopecia areata.

The chain is built from TRBV27 and TRBJ1-2, with 7 bases lining up with TRBD1. This CDR3 has 15 residues. Germline CDR1 MNHEY, CDR2 SMNVEV (reference sequence). J gave up 4 bases and V 5 bases, and 10 bases lay outside the gene matches. CDR3 in amino acids: CASSPILAGGYGYTF. Written as DNA, the CDR3 is TGTGCCAGCAGTCCCATCCTCGCAGGGGGCTATGGCTACACCTTC.

This clone was detected only once. This chain connects TRBV5-1 to TRBJ1-2; D unresolved. The CDR3 sequence is 12 residues long. Trimming removed 4 bases from V and 2 bases from J, with 6 bases in between. Germline V gene data show CDR1 as SGHRS and CDR2 as YFSETQ. CDR3 DNA: TGCGCCAGCAGCCTCGACAACTATGGCTACACCTTC. It translates to CASSLDNYGYTF.

The rearrangement uses TRBV29-1 and TRBJ2-2; D uncertain. Trimming cost V 5 bases and J 4 bases, with 8 bases left between them. CDR1 is SQVTM and CDR2 is ANQGSEA in the germline V gene. The CDR3 sequence is 12 residues long. The CDR3 nucleotides are TGCAGCGTTTGGACGGGCACCGGGGAGCTGTTTTTT. It specifies CSVWTGTGELFF.

This clone occurred many times. The rearrangement joins TRBV11-2 to TRBJ2-7, with 9 nucleotides matching TRBD2. Germline V gene sequence: CDR1 SGHAT, CDR2 FQNNGV. CDR3 length equals 16 residues. The trim removed 5 bases at V and 2 bases at J, leaving 10 bases unmatched. The CDR3 reads CASSLLSGGSTYEQYF. CDR3 DNA: TGTGCCAGCAGCCTGCTTAGCGGGGGATCTACCTACGAGCAGTACTTC. The full variable domain, its missing parts supplied by reference TRBV11-2 and TRBJ2-7, is EAGVAQSPRYKIIEKRQSVAFWCNPISGHATLYWYQQILGQGPKLLIQFQNNGVVDDSQLPKDRFSAERLKGVDSTLKIQPAKLEDSAVYLCASSLLSGGSTYEQYFGPGTRLTVT.

Worth noting for this clone: One junction end disagrees with the germline gene, perhaps due to a read error. The chain combines TRBV4-1 with TRBJ1-3, with TRBD1 matching 7 bases. Germline CDR1 reads MGHRA; CDR2 reads YSYEKL. The CDR3 contains 13 residues. The CDR3 region is CASSQEQGNIIYF. Here the CDR3 DNA reads TGCGCCAGCAGCCAAGAACAGGGGAACATCATATATTTT.

The rearrangement joins TRBV5-6 to TRBJ2-3; D is possibly TRBD1 (6 bases). V was cut by 0 bases and J by 2 bases, with 10 bases left in between. This CDR3 comprises 15 residues. From germline, CDR1 is SGHDT and CDR2 YYEEEE. The CDR3 spells CASSLGAGATDTQYF. The CDR3 DNA reads TGTGCCAGCAGCTTGGGGGCAGGGGCCACAGATACGCAGTATTTT.

This clone has only a few counts. This same CDR3 is encoded by further DNA sequences in the sample. The CDR3 spells CASSLSDEQFF. The DNA for the CDR3 is TGTGCCAGCAGTTTATCTGATGAGCAGTTCTTC. The genes are TRBV27 and TRBJ2-1; no clear D gene. Trimming cost V 0 bases and J 8 bases, with 2 bases left between them. Looked up from germline, CDR1 is MNHEY and CDR2 is SMNVEV (reference sequence). This CDR3 contains 11 residues.

The chain uses TRBV18 and TRBJ2-1; TRBD2 matches 10 bases. V lost 0 bases to trimming and J lost 6 bases; unmatched junction nucleotides: 5. Germline V gene data show CDR1 as KGHSH and CDR2 as LQKENI. The CDR3 is 16 residues long. The CDR3 bases are TGTGCCAGCTCACCACCGGTAGCGGGGGGCCTCAATGAGCAGTTCTTC. Its translation: CASSPPVAGGLNEQFF.

This clone was observed a few times. The chain links TRBV6-1 to TRBJ1-5, with 8 positions matching TRBD1. Germline CDR1 reads MNHNS; CDR2 reads SASEGT. This CDR3 is built from 17 residues. V trimming: 2 bases; J trimming: 4 bases; junction bases outside the gene matches: 10. The CDR3 nucleotides are TGTGCCAGCAGTGAATACCAGGGGGCGAGGTATAATCAGCCCCAGCATTTT. Protein sequence: CASSEYQGARYNQPQHF.

This chain connects TRBV30 to TRBJ2-7; 7 bases align to TRBD1. Germline V lookup: CDR1 GTSNPN, CDR2 SVGIG (reference sequence). CDR3 length: 13 amino acids. V trimming: 5 bases; J trimming: 5 bases; junction bases outside the gene matches: 9. The CDR3 loop reads CAWETGLVDEQYF. The CDR3 DNA is TGTGCCTGGGAGACAGGGCTGGTCGACGAGCAGTACTTC. Variable domain in full (rest from reference TRBV30 and TRBJ2-7): SQTIHQWPATLVQPVGSPLSLECTVEGTSNPNLYWYRQAAGRGLQLLFYSVGIGQISSEVPQNLSASRPQDRQFILSSKKLLLSDSGFYLCAWETGLVDEQYFGPGTRLTVT.

The rearrangement links TRBV9 to TRBJ2-7; maybe TRBD1 (5 bases). Looked up from germline, CDR1 is SGDLS and CDR2 is YYNGEE. The CDR3 is made up of 15 amino acids. Trimming took 0 bases from V and 2 from J, leaving 12 bases between them. In nucleotides, the CDR3 is TGTGCCAGCAGCGTAGACGACAGCGAAACCTACGAGCAGTACTTC. Its protein is CASSVDDSETYEQYF.

This clone occurred a few times. V usage is TRBV7-9 and J usage is TRBJ2-1, with 8 nucleotides matching TRBD2. V was pared by 6 bases and J by 2 bases, with 9 bases of the junction left unmatched. Germline V gives CDR1 SEHNR, CDR2 FQNEAQ (reference sequence). CDR3 length equals 16 residues. The CDR3 DNA reads TGTGCCAGCAGTTTTAGCGGGGCCTCGGCCTACAATGAGCAGTTCTTC. Encoded protein: CASSFSGASAYNEQFF.

The sample holds a few counts of this clone. The chain combines TRBV2 with TRBJ2-3, with TRBD1 matching over 7 bases. This CDR3 spans 18 amino acids. Germline V gene sequence: CDR1 SNHLY, CDR2 FYNNEI. The V and J ends lost 2 bases and 2 bases, in that order; junction bases with no gene match: 13. In nucleotides, the CDR3 is TGTGCCAGCAGTGAACCACTACAGGGGACGGGTGTCACAGATACGCAGTATTTT. It translates to CASSEPLQGTGVTDTQYF.

V is TRBV13 and J is TRBJ1-1; a possible D gene is TRBD1 (6 bases). V was trimmed by 5 bases and J by 4 bases, leaving 11 bases between them. CDR1 PRHDT and CDR2 FYEKMQ come from the germline V gene (reference sequence). CDR3 length: 13 amino acids. CDR3 region: CASSPPGATEAFF. The CDR3 bases are TGTGCCAGCAGCCCGCCAGGGGCCACTGAAGCTTTCTTT. Variable domain in full (rest from reference TRBV13 and TRBJ1-1): AAGVIQSPRHLIKEKRETATLKCYPIPRHDTVYWYQQGPGQDPQFLISFYEKMQSDKGSIPDRFSAQQFSDYHSELNMSSLELGDSALYFCASSPPGATEAFFGQGTRLTVV.

V is TRBV30 and J is TRBJ1-2; D not certain. Trimming shortened V by 4 bases and J by 0 bases, and 15 bases separated the two germline ends. The germline CDR1 and CDR2 sequences are GTSNPN and SVGIG (reference sequence). The CDR3 has 15 residues. CDR3 nucleotide sequence: TGTGCCTGGACCTCCCCGAGGAGAGCTAACTATGGCTACACCTTC. This sequence encodes CAWTSPRRANYGYTF.

This chain joins TRBV12-5 and TRBJ2-7; 8 nucleotides line up with TRBD2. V trimming: 2 bases; J trimming: 3 bases; junction bases outside the gene matches: 3. The CDR3 spans 14 residues. Looked up from germline, CDR1 is LGHNT and CDR2 is FRNRAP. For the CDR3, the DNA is TGTGCTAGTGGTTTGACGGGACTAGTCTACGAGCAGTACTTC. Its protein product is CASGLTGLVYEQYF.

This sequence joins TRBV14 and TRBJ2-1; possible D gene TRBD1, 5 bases. V was trimmed by 2 bases and J by 4 bases, leaving 15 bases between them. CDR3 length equals 16 residues. Germline CDR1 is SGHDN and CDR2 is FVKESK. The CDR3 reads CASSQWNRGTYNEQFF. The CDR3 DNA reads as TGTGCCAGCAGCCAATGGAATAGGGGAACTTACAATGAGCAGTTCTTC. The whole variable domain, filled in from reference TRBV14 and TRBJ2-1, reads EAGVTQFPSHSVIEKGQTVTLRCDPISGHDNLYWYRRVMGKEIKFLLHFVKESKQDESGMPNNRFLAERTGGTYSTLKVQPAELEDSGVYFCASSQWNRGTYNEQFFGPGTRLTVL.

The CDR3 DNA reads TGTGCCAGCAGTGAATATTCAGGGGGAACCTATAATGAAAAACTGTTTTTT. Protein sequence: CASSEYSGGTYNEKLFF. The chain is built from TRBV25-1 and TRBJ1-4, with TRBD1 matching over 7 bases. This CDR3 has 17 residues. Germline CDR1 is MGHDK and CDR2 is SYGVNS. V lost 0 bases, J lost 4 bases, and 8 bases stayed unmatched.

The chain carries TRBV4-2 and TRBJ2-7; either TRBD1 or TRBD2 may supply D (6 bases each). Germline assignment: CDR1 LGHNA and CDR2 YNFKEQ. The CDR3 extends over 14 amino acids. V was trimmed by 2 bases and J by 4 bases, leaving 12 bases between them. This chain's CDR3 is CASSQRGDVYEQYF. As DNA, the CDR3 is TGTGCCAGCAGCCAAAGGGGGGACGTGTACGAGCAGTACTTC.

The table lists this clone with a few counts. For the CDR3, the DNA is TGCAGCGTTGTGGGACAGGGAGGGCCCTACGAGCAGTACTTC. Its translation is CSVVGQGGPYEQYF. The chain is built from TRBV29-1 and TRBJ2-7; 9 positions agree with TRBD1. J gave up 2 bases and V 4 bases, and 6 bases lay outside the gene matches. Germline V CDR1 and CDR2: SQVTM, ANQGSEA. The CDR3 contains 14 residues.

The chain couples TRBV29-1 to TRBJ1-2; D possibly corresponds to TRBD1 (5 bases). The germline V and J ends were trimmed by 7 bases and 6 bases, with 9 bases remaining between them. Germline V gene data show CDR1 as SQVTM and CDR2 as ANQGSEA. The CDR3 has 10 amino acids. CDR3 coding DNA: TGCAGCGCACCGGGGGATGGCTACACCTTC. Translation gives CSAPGDGYTF.

This clone was seen a single time. The V and J genes are TRBV19 and TRBJ1-2, with 8 bases lining up with TRBD1. V shed 5 bases and J 4 bases; nucleotides not matched to a gene: 6. The CDR3 is made up of 14 amino acids. Germline assignment: CDR1 LNHDA and CDR2 SQIVND (reference sequence). In nucleotides, the CDR3 is TGTGCCAGTAGTGCGGACAGGGAGTCCTATGGCTACACCTTC. This sequence encodes CASSADRESYGYTF.

The V and J genes are TRBV29-1 and TRBJ1-6, with 8 bases identical to TRBD1. The length of the CDR3 is 13 residues. The junction had 5 bases not matched to a gene; V was cut back by 5 bases and J by 8 bases. Germline lookup yields CDR1 SQVTM and CDR2 ANQGSEA. The CDR3 protein is CSVKQGGDSPLHF. CDR3 in DNA: TGCAGCGTTAAACAGGGGGGAGATTCACCCCTCCACTTT.

The V and J genes are TRBV5-6 and TRBJ1-6, with 7 positions matching TRBD1. Germline V lookup: CDR1 SGHDT, CDR2 YYEEEE. V lost 3 bases, J lost 13 bases, and 7 bases stayed unmatched. The CDR3 is made up of 13 amino acids. The CDR3 sequence is CASSSEGAWPLHF. CDR3 bases: TGTGCCAGCAGCTCCGAGGGGGCTTGGCCCCTCCACTTT.

The chain uses TRBV4-3 and TRBJ2-7; 7 bases match TRBD2. Germline assignment: CDR1 LGHNA and CDR2 YSLEER. CDR3 size: 16 residues. V trimming: 0 bases; J trimming: 0 bases; junction bases outside the gene matches: 5. The CDR3, as DNA: TGCGCCAGCAGCCAAGAGAGGCGGGGGTCCTCCTACGAGCAGTACTTC. Translating it yields CASSQERRGSSYEQYF.

The V gene is TRBV13, the J gene TRBJ2-1; D not certain. The germline V gene encodes CDR1 PRHDT and CDR2 FYEKMQ (reference sequence). The V and J ends lost 5 bases and 13 bases respectively, with 15 bases between them. The CDR3 is 12 residues long. CDR3 sequence: CASSTGRMKQFF. DNA of the CDR3: TGTGCCAGCAGCACCGGACGCATGAAACAGTTCTTC. Combining the CDR3 with reference TRBV13 and TRBJ2-1 gives the whole variable domain AAGVIQSPRHLIKEKRETATLKCYPIPRHDTVYWYQQGPGQDPQFLISFYEKMQSDKGSIPDRFSAQQFSDYHSELNMSSLELGDSALYFCASSTGRMKQFFGPGTRLTVL.

This clone occurred a few times. The rearrangement uses TRBV30 and TRBJ2-3; D is undetermined. The germline CDR1 and CDR2 sequences are GTSNPN and SVGIG (reference sequence). V was pared by 0 bases and J by 6 bases, with 10 bases between. This CDR3 has 13 residues. The CDR3 bases are TGTGCCTGGAGTGTACTTACGGGCGATACGCAGTATTTT. Its protein is CAWSVLTGDTQYF.

The chain combines TRBV15 with TRBJ1-2, with D uncertain. The CDR3 runs to 14 residues. Germline assignment: CDR1 LNHNV and CDR2 YYDKDF (reference sequence). Trimming took 0 bases from V and 10 from J, leaving 15 bases between them. Here the CDR3 DNA reads TGTGCCACCAGCAGAGATCTGGAAGGGTTCGACTACACCTTC. Protein sequence: CATSRDLEGFDYTF.

The chain couples TRBV12-5 to TRBJ2-1; 10 bases map to TRBD2. The ends lost 6 bases at V and 0 bases at J; junction bases unmatched: 8. The CDR3 runs to 17 residues. The germline CDR1 and CDR2 sequences are LGHNT and FRNRAP. The CDR3 DNA reads as TGTGCTAGTGGCTTCAGTAGCGGGGGGAGCTCCTACAATGAGCAGTTCTTC. It specifies CASGFSSGGSSYNEQFF.

The rearrangement uses TRBV19 and TRBJ1-5; 7 nucleotides align to TRBD1. Germline V gene data show CDR1 as LNHDA and CDR2 as SQIVND (reference sequence). Trimming took 4 bases from V and 5 from J; bases not matched to a gene: 2. This CDR3 spans 13 amino acids. As DNA, the CDR3 is TGTGCCAGTAGTAAGCAGGGGGATCAGCCCCAGCATTTT. It specifies CASSKQGDQPQHF.

The CDR3 protein is CAWSLGQGGEQFF. Here the CDR3 DNA reads TGTGCCTGGAGTCTGGGACAGGGAGGTGAGCAGTTCTTC. This chain connects TRBV30 to TRBJ2-1; TRBD1 matches 9 bases. Per the germline V gene, CDR1 is GTSNPN and CDR2 is SVGIG (reference sequence). Germline trimming cut 2 bases from V and 9 bases from J; bases unmatched to any gene: 5. The CDR3 has 13 residues. The full variable domain, with the rest looked up from reference TRBV30 and TRBJ2-1, is SQTIHQWPATLVQPVGSPLSLECTVEGTSNPNLYWYRQAAGRGLQLLFYSVGIGQISSEVPQNLSASRPQDRQFILSSKKLLLSDSGFYLCAWSLGQGGEQFFGPGTRLTVL.